Listed below are T cell receptor beta chains from one sample, sequenced in a study of blood T cell repertoires in COVID-19. Measured with immunoSEQ multiplex PCR; TCRdb has only the in-frame clones, and not every one. This sample has 300,000 to 400,000 clones, with about 89% found just once. Sample: PBMCs or T cells enriched from blood (not recorded which). The receptors were gathered from a man in his sixties who had recovered from COVID-19. CDR3s include the opening cysteine and the closing phenylalanine or tryptophan. Fields, in order: V gene, D gene, J gene, clone size, CDR3 length, CDR3 protein, CDR3 DNA. D genes are given only for firm matches. Where a row states a size, it is once, few, many or the class of an expanded clone; other rows omit it.

TRBV18	TRBD1	TRBJ1-2	NA	15	CASSPPNRGNYGYTF	TGTGCCAGCTCACCACCGAACAGGGGAAATTATGGCTACACCTTC
TRBV11-3	TRBD1	TRBJ2-7	NA	15	CASSPGTGGKHEQYF	TGTGCCAGCAGCCCCGGGACAGGGGGTAAACACGAGCAGTACTTC
TRBV18	NA	TRBJ1-5	NA	13	CASSEQGGQPQHF	TGTGCCAGCTCAGAACAGGGTGGACAGCCCCAGCATTTT
TRBV4-2	TRBD2	TRBJ2-7	NA	17	CASSQVFEGGPFNEQYF	TGTGCCAGCAGCCAAGTCTTTGAGGGAGGGCCGTTCAACGAGCAGTACTTC
TRBV5-1	NA	TRBJ1-2	NA	13	CASSLYTGYGYTF	TGCGCCAGCAGCTTATATACAGGGTATGGCTACACCTTC
TRBV21-1	NA	TRBJ2-7	NA	13	CASSPSGSYEQYF	TGTGCCAGCAGCCCTAGCGGGAGCTACGAGCAGTACTTC
TRBV29-1	NA	TRBJ1-2	NA	11	CSVGQNYGYTF	TGCAGCGTAGGACAGAACTATGGCTACACCTTC
TRBV5-1	TRBD2	TRBJ2-3	NA	14	CASRLAGEPDTQYF	TGCGCCAGCAGACTAGCGGGGGAGCCAGATACGCAGTATTTT
TRBV24-1	TRBD1	TRBJ1-2	once	15	CATSDPGQGMDGYTF	TGTGCCACCAGTGACCCCGGACAGGGCATGGATGGCTACACCTTC
TRBV5-6	NA	TRBJ1-2	NA	16	CASSSLPGFDNYGYTF	TGTGCCAGCAGTTCACTACCGGGTTTTGATAACTATGGCTACACCTTC
TRBV19	NA	TRBJ1-5	NA	15	CASSPREDRNQPQHF	TGTGCCAGTAGTCCCCGGGAGGACCGCAATCAGCCCCAGCATTTT
TRBV2	TRBD1	TRBJ2-7	NA	13	CASNGQGLNEQYF	TGTGCCAGCAATGGACAGGGGTTGAACGAGCAGTACTTC
TRBV27	NA	TRBJ2-1	NA	13	CASSPRLDNEQFF	TGTGCCAGCAGCCCCCGACTGGATAATGAGCAGTTCTTC
TRBV10-3	TRBD1	TRBJ1-2	NA	15	CAISDADRGHYGYTF	TGTGCCATCAGTGACGCGGACAGGGGCCACTATGGCTACACCTTC
TRBV19	NA	TRBJ1-2	once	13	CASSIQELYGYTF	TGTGCCAGTAGTATTCAGGAATTATATGGCTACACCTTC
TRBV30	NA	TRBJ2-5	NA	13	CACGGVYQETQYF	TGTGCCTGCGGCGGGGTGTACCAAGAGACCCAGTACTTC
TRBV11-2	TRBD2	TRBJ2-7	NA	15	CASSLGPAGAYEQYF	TGTGCCAGCAGCTTAGGACCAGCGGGAGCCTACGAGCAGTACTTC
TRBV6-5	TRBD1	TRBJ2-7	NA	16	CASSYVGGQGAYEQYF	TGTGCCAGCAGTTACGTTGGAGGACAGGGGGCGTACGAGCAGTACTTC
TRBV24-1	NA	TRBJ2-5	NA	17	CATSEGINRGGQETQYF	TGTGCCACCAGTGAGGGAATTAACAGGGGGGGCCAAGAGACCCAGTACTTC
TRBV7-9	NA	TRBJ1-1	NA	16	CASSPPEFYRNTEAFF	TGTGCCAGCAGCCCCCCCGAGTTTTACAGGAACACTGAAGCTTTCTTT
TRBV19	NA	TRBJ2-1	once	16	CASSISLARTYNEQFF	TGTGCCAGTAGTATAAGCTTAGCGCGAACCTACAATGAGCAGTTCTTC
TRBV11-2	TRBD2	TRBJ2-7	NA	15	CASSPRTSGRREQYF	TGTGCCAGCAGCCCCCGGACTAGCGGGAGACGCGAGCAGTACTTC
TRBV2	TRBD1	TRBJ1-6	NA	14	CASSVESGGNPLHF	TGTGCCAGCAGTGTGGAGTCAGGGGGAAACCCCCTCCACTTT
TRBV6-5	TRBD1	TRBJ2-7	NA	15	CASSYGTVLTYEQYF	TGTGCCAGCAGTTACGGGACAGTTCTCACCTACGAGCAGTACTTC
TRBV2	TRBD1	TRBJ2-2	NA	14	CASRGTGVSGELFF	TGTGCCAGCAGGGGAACAGGGGTTTCCGGGGAGCTGTTTTTT
TRBV21-1	NA	TRBJ1-1	NA	14	CASSRQSMNTEAFF	TGTGCCAGCAGCCGACAGTCAATGAACACTGAAGCTTTCTTT
TRBV24-1	NA	TRBJ2-7	NA	13	CATSGQGGYEQYF	TGTGCCACCAGTGGCCAGGGGGGCTACGAGCAGTACTTC
TRBV5-1	NA	TRBJ2-2	NA	19	CASSLEWVPRQRRTGELFF	TGCGCCAGCAGCTTGGAATGGGTCCCTAGACAGAGGCGAACCGGGGAGCTGTTTTTT
TRBV24-1	NA	TRBJ2-1	NA	16	CATSDNVGGSYNEQFF	TGTGCCACCAGTGATAACGTGGGAGGTTCCTACAATGAGCAGTTCTTC
TRBV7-2	NA	TRBJ1-1	NA	14	CASSLASGDTEAFF	TGTGCCAGCAGCTTAGCGTCGGGGGACACTGAAGCTTTCTTT
TRBV14	NA	TRBJ2-7	once	11	CASSQENRKYF	TGTGCCAGCAGCCAAGAGAACAGGAAGTACTTC
TRBV2	TRBD1	TRBJ1-2	NA	13	CASSGTGLNGYTF	TGTGCCAGCAGCGGGACAGGGCTCAATGGCTACACCTTC
TRBV9	NA	TRBJ2-5	NA	16	CASSAPLLTGRETQYF	TGTGCCAGCAGCGCCCCCTTGCTGACAGGGAGGGAGACCCAGTACTTC
TRBV24-1	TRBD1	TRBJ2-3	NA	18	CATSDSYTGGIYTDTQYF	TGTGCCACCAGTGATTCTTATACAGGGGGCATCTACACAGATACGCAGTATTTT
TRBV11-2	NA	TRBJ2-3	NA	17	CASSLGVPAGLADTQYF	TGTGCCAGCAGCTTAGGGGTGCCGGCAGGGTTGGCAGATACGCAGTATTTT
TRBV2	NA	TRBJ1-5	NA	12	CASSVGQGSQHF	TGTGCCAGCAGTGTTGGTCAGGGGTCCCAGCATTTT
TRBV30	NA	TRBJ2-1	NA	14	CAWRVGWVGDEQFF	TGTGCCTGGAGAGTCGGGTGGGTCGGGGATGAGCAGTTCTTC
TRBV13	TRBD1	TRBJ1-5	few	16	CASSLGGQGGNQPQHF	TGTGCCAGCAGCTTAGGGGGACAGGGAGGCAATCAGCCCCAGCATTTT
TRBV5-4	TRBD1	TRBJ1-6	NA	20	CASSPRMGQGLSSYNSPLHF	TGTGCCAGCAGCCCCAGGATGGGACAGGGGCTTAGCTCCTATAATTCACCCCTCCACTTT
TRBV7-3	NA	TRBJ2-2	once	17	CASSLRGQATNTGELFF	TGTGCCAGCAGCTTACGGGGACAAGCTACGAACACCGGGGAGCTGTTTTTT
TRBV5-1	NA	TRBJ2-1	NA	13	CASSLFSGIEQFF	TGCGCCAGCAGCCTGTTTTCAGGGATTGAGCAGTTCTTC
TRBV9	NA	TRBJ1-3	NA	12	CASSTEGNTIYF	TGTGCCAGCAGCACAGAGGGAAACACCATATATTTT
TRBV7-3	NA	TRBJ2-1	NA	16	CASSSGLASPYNEQFF	TGTGCCAGCAGCTCTGGGCTAGCATCCCCCTACAATGAGCAGTTCTTC